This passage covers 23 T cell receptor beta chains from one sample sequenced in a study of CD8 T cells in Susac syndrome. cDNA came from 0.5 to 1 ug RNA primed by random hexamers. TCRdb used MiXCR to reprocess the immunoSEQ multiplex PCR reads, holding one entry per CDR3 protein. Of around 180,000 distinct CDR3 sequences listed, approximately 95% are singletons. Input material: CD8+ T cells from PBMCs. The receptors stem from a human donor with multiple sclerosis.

The CDR3 loop is CASSQSDRSHNEQFF. CDR3 nucleotides: TGTGCCAGCAGTCAGTCGGACAGGTCCCACAATGAGCAGTTCTTC. The rearrangement uses TRBV28 and TRBJ2-1; 7 bases are shared with TRBD1. The junction had 9 bases not matched to a gene; V was cut back by 5 bases and J by 5 bases. The CDR3 runs 15 residues. CDR1 is MDHEN, CDR2 SYDVKM, per germline.

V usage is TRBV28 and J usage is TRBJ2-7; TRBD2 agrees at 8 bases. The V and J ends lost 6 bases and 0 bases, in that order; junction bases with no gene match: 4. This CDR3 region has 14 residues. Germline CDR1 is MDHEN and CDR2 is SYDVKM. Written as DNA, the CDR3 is TGTGCCAGCAGACCAAGCGGGAGCTCCTACGAGCAGTACTTC. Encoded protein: CASRPSGSSYEQYF.

CDR3 nucleotides: TGTGCCAGCAGCTTAGGCGGACTAGCGGAGCAGTTCTTC. This translates into CASSLGGLAEQFF. The chain employs TRBV11-2 and TRBJ2-1; 9 bases are a match to TRBD2. The germline V gene has CDR1 SGHAT and CDR2 FQNNGV. This CDR3 spans 13 amino acids. Trimming at V came to 1 base and at J to 10 bases, leaving 2 bases not matched to a gene.

The chain's CDR3 is CASSLVFEGPSNQPQHF. The CDR3 coding sequence is TGTGCCAGCAGTTTAGTTTTCGAGGGTCCGAGCAATCAGCCCCAGCATTTT. The chain is built from TRBV12-3 or TRBV12-4 and TRBJ1-5; D not certain. Trimming removed 1 base from V and 1 base from J, with 14 bases in between. This CDR3 has 17 residues.

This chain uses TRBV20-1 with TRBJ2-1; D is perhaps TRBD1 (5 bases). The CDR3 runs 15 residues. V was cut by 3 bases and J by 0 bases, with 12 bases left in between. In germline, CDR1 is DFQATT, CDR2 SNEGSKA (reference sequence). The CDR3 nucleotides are TGCAGTGCTAGTAGGGGCCACAGCTCCTACAATGAGCAGTTCTTC. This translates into CSASRGHSSYNEQFF.

The CDR3 loop reads CASSDTALSTDTQYF. CDR3 DNA: TGTGCCAGCAGCGATACAGCTTTAAGCACAGATACGCAGTATTTT. The chain has TRBV11-2 and TRBJ2-3; D is ambiguous. Per the germline V gene, CDR1 is SGHAT and CDR2 is FQNNGV. CDR3 size: 15 residues. Trimming removed 5 bases at V and 0 bases at J, with 12 bases between.

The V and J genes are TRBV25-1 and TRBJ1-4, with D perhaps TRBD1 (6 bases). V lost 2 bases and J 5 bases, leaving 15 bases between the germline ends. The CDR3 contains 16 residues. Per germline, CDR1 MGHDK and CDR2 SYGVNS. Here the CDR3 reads CASSEGSGQWNEKLFF. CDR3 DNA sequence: TGTGCCAGCAGTGAAGGATCCGGACAGTGGAATGAAAAACTGTTTTTT.

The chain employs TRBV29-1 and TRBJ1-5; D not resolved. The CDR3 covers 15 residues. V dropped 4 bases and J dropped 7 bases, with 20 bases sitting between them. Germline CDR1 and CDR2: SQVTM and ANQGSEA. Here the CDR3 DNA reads TGCAGCGTTGGCGCTACCGGGGAAACGGGCCAGCCCCAGCATTTT. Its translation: CSVGATGETGQPQHF. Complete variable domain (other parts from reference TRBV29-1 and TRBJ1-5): SAVISQKPSRDICQRGTSLTIQCQVDSQVTMMFWYRQQPGQSLTLIATANQGSEATYESGFVIDKFPISRPNLTFSTLTVSNMSPEDSSIYLCSVGATGETGQPQHFGDGTRLSIL.

The CDR3 is CASEGGGPTGELFF. The CDR3 DNA reads as TGTGCCAGCGAGGGGGGAGGGCCCACCGGGGAGCTGTTTTTT. This chain connects TRBV28 to TRBJ2-2, with a tentative D call TRBD2 (7 bases). This CDR3 region has 14 residues. Germline V gene data show CDR1 as MDHEN and CDR2 as SYDVKM. Trimming removed 8 bases from V and 4 bases from J, with 14 bases in between.

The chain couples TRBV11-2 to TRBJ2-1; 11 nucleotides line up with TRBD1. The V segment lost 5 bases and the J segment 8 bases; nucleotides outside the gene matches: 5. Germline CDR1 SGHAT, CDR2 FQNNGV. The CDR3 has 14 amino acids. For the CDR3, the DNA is TGTGCCAGCAGCCCTTGGACAGGGGGCGATGAGCAGTTCTTC. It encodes CASSPWTGGDEQFF.

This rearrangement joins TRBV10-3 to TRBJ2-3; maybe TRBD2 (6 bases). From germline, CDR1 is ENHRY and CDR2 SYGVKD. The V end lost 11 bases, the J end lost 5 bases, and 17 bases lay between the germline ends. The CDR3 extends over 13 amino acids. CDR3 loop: CAVGGVGLDTQYF. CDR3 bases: TGTGCCGTGGGCGGGGTAGGTTTAGATACGCAGTATTTT.

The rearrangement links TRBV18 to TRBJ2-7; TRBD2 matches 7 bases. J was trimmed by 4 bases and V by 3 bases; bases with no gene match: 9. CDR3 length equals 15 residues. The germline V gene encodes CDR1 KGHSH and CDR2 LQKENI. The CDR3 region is CASSPLPAGWYEQYF. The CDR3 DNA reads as TGTGCCAGCTCACCTTTGCCAGCGGGGTGGTACGAGCAGTACTTC.

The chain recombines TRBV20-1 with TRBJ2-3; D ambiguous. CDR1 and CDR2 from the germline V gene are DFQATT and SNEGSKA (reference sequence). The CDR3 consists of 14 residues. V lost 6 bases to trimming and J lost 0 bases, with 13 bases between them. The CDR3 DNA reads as TGCAGTGCCTCCGGTGGCCCGAGCACAGATACGCAGTATTTT. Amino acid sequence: CSASGGPSTDTQYF.

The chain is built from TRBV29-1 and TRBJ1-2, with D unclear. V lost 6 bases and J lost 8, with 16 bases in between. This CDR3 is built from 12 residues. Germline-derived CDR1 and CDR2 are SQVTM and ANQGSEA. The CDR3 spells CSVFLGIDGYTF. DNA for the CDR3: TGCAGCGTCTTCCTAGGGATCGACGGCTACACCTTC.

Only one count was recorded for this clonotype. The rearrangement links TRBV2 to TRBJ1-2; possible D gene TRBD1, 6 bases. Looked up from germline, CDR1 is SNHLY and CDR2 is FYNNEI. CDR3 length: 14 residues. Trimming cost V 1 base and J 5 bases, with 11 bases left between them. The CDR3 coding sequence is TGTGCCAGCAGTGAAGACCTGGGGACATATGGCTACACCTTC. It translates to CASSEDLGTYGYTF. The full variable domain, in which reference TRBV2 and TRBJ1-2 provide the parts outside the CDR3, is EPEVTQTPSHQVTQMGQEVILRCVPISNHLYFYWYRQILGQKVEFLVSFYNNEISEKSEIFDDQFSVERPDGSNFTLKIRSTKLEDSAMYFCASSEDLGTYGYTFGSGTRLTVV.

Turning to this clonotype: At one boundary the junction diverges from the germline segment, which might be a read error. CDR3 DNA sequence: TGTGCCAGCAGCCCGGGACTAGCGGGAAGCACAGATACGCAGTATTTT. Translated, it gives CASSPGLAGSTDTQYF. The J gene is TRBJ2-3, the V gene TRBV5-1, with 13 bases fitting TRBD2. The CDR3 contains 16 residues. Germline assignment: CDR1 SGHRS and CDR2 YFSETQ.

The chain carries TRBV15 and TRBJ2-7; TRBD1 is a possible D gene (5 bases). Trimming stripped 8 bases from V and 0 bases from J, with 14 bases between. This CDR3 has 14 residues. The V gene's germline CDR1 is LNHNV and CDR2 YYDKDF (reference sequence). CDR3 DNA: TGTGCCACCTCGGTAGGTGGGGCCTCCTACGAGCAGTACTTC. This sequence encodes CATSVGGASYEQYF. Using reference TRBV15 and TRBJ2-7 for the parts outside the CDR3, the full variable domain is DAMVIQNPRYQVTQFGKPVTLSCSQTLNHNVMYWYQQKSSQAPKLLFHYYDKDFNNEADTPDNFQSRRPNTSFCFLDIRSPGLGDTAMYLCATSVGGASYEQYFGPGTRLTVT.

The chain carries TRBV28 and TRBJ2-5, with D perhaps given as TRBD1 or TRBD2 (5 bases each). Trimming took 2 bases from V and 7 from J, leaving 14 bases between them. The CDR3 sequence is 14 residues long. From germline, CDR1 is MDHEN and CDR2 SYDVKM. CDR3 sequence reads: CASSLVEGRRTQYF. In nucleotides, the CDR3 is TGTGCCAGCAGTTTAGTCGAGGGGCGGAGGACCCAGTACTTC.

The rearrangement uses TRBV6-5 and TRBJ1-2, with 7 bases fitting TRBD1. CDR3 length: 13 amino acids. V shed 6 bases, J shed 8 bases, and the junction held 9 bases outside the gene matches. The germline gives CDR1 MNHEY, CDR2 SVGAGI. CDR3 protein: CASRPNRGGGYTF. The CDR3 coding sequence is TGTGCCAGCAGGCCTAACAGGGGCGGAGGCTACACCTTC.

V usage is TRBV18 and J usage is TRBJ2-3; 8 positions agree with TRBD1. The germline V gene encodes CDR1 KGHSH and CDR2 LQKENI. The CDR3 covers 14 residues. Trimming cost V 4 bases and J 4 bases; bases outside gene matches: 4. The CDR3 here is CASSLDRGADTQYF. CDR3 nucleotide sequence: TGTGCCAGCTCACTCGACAGGGGTGCAGATACGCAGTATTTT.

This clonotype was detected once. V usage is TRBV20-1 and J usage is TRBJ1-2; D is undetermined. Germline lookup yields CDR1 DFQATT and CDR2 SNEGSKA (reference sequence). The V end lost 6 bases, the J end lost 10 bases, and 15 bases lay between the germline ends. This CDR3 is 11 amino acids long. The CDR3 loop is CSASTAGDYTF. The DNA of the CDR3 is TGCAGTGCGTCCACTGCCGGCGACTACACCTTC.

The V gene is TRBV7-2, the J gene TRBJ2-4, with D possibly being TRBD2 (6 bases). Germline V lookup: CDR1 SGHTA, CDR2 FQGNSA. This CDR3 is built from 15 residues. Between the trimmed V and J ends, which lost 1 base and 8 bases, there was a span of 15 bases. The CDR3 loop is CASSLVYAGGDIQYF. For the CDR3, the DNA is TGTGCCAGCAGCTTAGTATATGCAGGAGGGGACATTCAGTACTTC.

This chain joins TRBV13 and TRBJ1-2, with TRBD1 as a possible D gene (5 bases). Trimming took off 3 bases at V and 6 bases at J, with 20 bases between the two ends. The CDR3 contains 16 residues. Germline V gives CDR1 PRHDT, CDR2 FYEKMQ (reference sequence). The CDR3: CASSFVAPRVGDGYTF. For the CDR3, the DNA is TGTGCCAGCAGCTTTGTGGCGCCCAGGGTTGGAGATGGCTACACCTTC.